This TCR beta chain was captured by sequencing in a study of human T cells and chemical hapten exposure (dated by TCRdb to the early 2020s). Regarding the research as a whole: For sensitization, 2% DPC in acetone was applied to a roughly 2 cm by roughly 2 cm area of upper inner arm skin. Throughout the approximately 25-week study period, patients were also given weekly therapeutic DPC doses on the scalp. Patch testing was done on the upper back using Finn chambers containing 0.01% DPC, and results were scored after 6 days according to International Contact Dermatitis Research Group standards. Most of the patients in the cohort were female, and the cohort covered alopecia areata with under or over 50% scalp involvement, alopecia totalis and alopecia universalis. Libraries were pooled for sequencing, and per-sample TCR yields varied mainly because of small differences in library volumes within the pool. This study followed changes in the peripheral blood TCR repertoire in vivo during primary and secondary sensitization of alopecia patients to the hapten diphenylcyclopropenone (DPC). Patient blood was sampled pre-sensitization (week 0) and at 2, 6 and about 24 weeks after DPC sensitization. For TCR sequencing, blood came from some 31 alopecia patients at anywhere from one to four time points (pre-sensitization, 2, 6 and 24 weeks).

In light of the paper, this sample's time point label describes: patch test 1, 2 weeks after DPC sensitization. Explained via the paper, the treatment or condition label denotes: therapeutic diphenylcyclopropenone sensitization with weekly scalp DPC. Blood at each patch-test visit was drawn before the patch test was applied. To be eligible, patients had to be aged 18 to 70, diagnosed with alopecia and judged suitable for DPC therapy, while pregnant patients were excluded. Total RNA was extracted from unfractionated whole blood collected in Tempus Blood RNA tubes. For this clonotype: The antigen this receptor binds is unknown. The input lacks base qualities; no much larger clone sits a single base away.

The library came from RACE. Sequencing was performed on a NextSeq 500. Library preparation attached unique molecular identifiers to individual cDNA molecules for quantitative, reproducible TCR counting. Both TCR alpha and TCR beta chains were sequenced from each blood RNA sample. The original pipeline was this. A median of about 89,000 TCRs per sample was observed, with a range of about 23,224 to 690,600. The Decombinator software suite was used to annotate V, J and CDR3 in the TCR reads. For the PS versus PT1 abundance plots, all samples were subsampled to the same number of TCRs (28,000). Expanded TCRs were defined as absent before sensitization and observed at least eight times at the 2-week time point. TCRdb took the public reads, trimmed them with fastp at Q25, ran MiXCR for clone calling and kept in-frame beta chains. Entries are consolidated by CDR3 protein sequence, retaining the most common genes and DNA. The authors' filters were not applied to this entry. Within this sample are 150,000 to 200,000 distinct CDR3 sequences, with roughly 15% of them counted one time only. The ten largest clones capture 1.7% of the sample.

Cut back by 10 bases and 0 bases, the V and J ends lie 10 bases apart. The CDR3, from cysteine to phenylalanine, totals 13 residues. CDR3 DNA is the only sequence kept; it has 39 bases, read in frame from the first base. The germline V gene provides CDR1 MDHEN and CDR2 SYDVKM. The research as a whole found: All patients had alopecia, a presumed autoimmune disease, so their immune response might differ from that of healthy individuals. Compared with pre-sensitization or healthy control sets, expanded TCRs formed significantly more large CDR3 similarity clusters, which is consistent with antigen-driven responses. The number of PT1 expanded TCRs positively correlated with patch test score, significant at thresholds 8, 16 and 32 but not 4. Repeated subsampling changed both the strength of the expansion versus patch-test correlation and the threshold at which the correlation became significant. DPC sensitization did not change the number of TCRs with a frequency above 1 in 1000, and there was no evidence of changes in global repertoire structure.

This specimen was whole blood, taken in connection with sensitization to the hapten diphenylcyclopropenone (DPC). The receptor was derived from a woman aged 25 to 39 with alopecia areata. Some clones in this sample may be carry-over from other donors' samples. This chain joins TRBV28 to TRBJ1-5; no confident D gene assignment can be made. The CDR3 reads as follows: CATHIDSNQPQHF. The base sequence is TGTGCCACTCACATCGATAGCAATCAGCCCCAGCATTTT.